This T cell receptor (beta chain) was identified in a study of blood T cell repertoires in COVID-19. Background on the study: Sites in the United States, Italy and Spain provided acute and convalescent COVID-19 samples.

The age range of participants was 18 to 89 years, with residence in about two dozen US areas. For recovered donors of Cohort 3, there were two negative PCRs, clearance, or symptom resolution. Generated by immunoSEQ multiplex PCR, the TCRdb table keeps only in-frame clones and is missing some. The sample lists some 150,000 clones, around 86% occurring once. This CDR3 contains 14 residues. The J segment lost 4 bases and the V segment lost 7 bases, leaving 6 bases of the junction unmatched. CDR1 and CDR2 (germline): MNHEY, SVGAGI. The source of this sequence is a man aged 50 to 59 who had recovered from COVID-19. The sample was PBMCs or T cells enriched from blood (not recorded which). V and J are TRBV6-5 and TRBJ2-5, with TRBD2 matching 10 bases. The CDR3 spells CASTKRTSGETQYF. Here the CDR3 DNA reads TGTGCCAGCACGAAAAGGACTAGCGGAGAGACCCAGTACTTC.